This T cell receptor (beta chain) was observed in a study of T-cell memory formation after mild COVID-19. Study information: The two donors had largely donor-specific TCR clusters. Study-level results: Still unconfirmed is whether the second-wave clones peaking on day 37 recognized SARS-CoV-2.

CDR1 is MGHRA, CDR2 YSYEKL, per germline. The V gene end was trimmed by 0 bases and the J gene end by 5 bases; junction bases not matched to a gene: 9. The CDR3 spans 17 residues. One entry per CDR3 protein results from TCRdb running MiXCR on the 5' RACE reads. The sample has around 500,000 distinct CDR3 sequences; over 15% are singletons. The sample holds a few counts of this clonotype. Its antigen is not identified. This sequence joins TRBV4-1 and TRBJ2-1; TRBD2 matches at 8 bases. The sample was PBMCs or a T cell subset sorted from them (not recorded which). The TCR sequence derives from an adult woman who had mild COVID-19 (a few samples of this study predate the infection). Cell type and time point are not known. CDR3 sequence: CASSQEGVAGYNNEQFF. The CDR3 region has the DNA TGCGCCAGCAGCCAAGAAGGAGTAGCGGGGTACAACAATGAGCAGTTCTTC.